The 9 T cell receptor beta chains listed next were all sequenced from one sample in a study of shared clonotypes between healthy human individuals. Data came from immunoSEQ multiplex PCR; TCRdb stores just in-frame clones and leaves some out. The table lists roughly 1 million clones, about 70% of them singletons. Sequenced input: memory CD4+ T cells sorted from blood. Subset given: CD45RA-negative fraction. All receptors derive from a man aged 18 to 35 in good health.

This rearrangement joins TRBV6-5 to TRBJ2-7; D gene unclear. Germline values: CDR1 MNHEY, CDR2 SVGAGI. Trimming left V 6 bases short and J 0 bases short, with 12 bases between. The CDR3 is 14 residues long. The CDR3, as DNA: TGTGCCAGCAGGGAGAGAGACTTCTCCTACGAGCAGTACTTC. Protein product: CASRERDFSYEQYF.

For this clone: Other DNA sequences of this sample code for an identical CDR3. The chain uses TRBV6-1 and TRBJ1-1, with 8 bases fitting TRBD1. V lost 5 bases and J lost 5; bases outside the gene matches: 7. The CDR3 spans 14 residues. Per germline, CDR1 MNHNS and CDR2 SASEGT. The CDR3 region is CASSFDRGGTEAFF. The DNA for the CDR3 is TGTGCCAGCAGTTTCGACAGGGGAGGAACTGAAGCTTTCTTT.

The table lists this clone with a count of one. The chain recombines TRBV6-5 with TRBJ1-2; TRBD1 matches at 9 bases. The CDR3 runs 15 residues. J lost 3 bases, V lost 2 bases, and 4 bases had no gene match. Germline CDR1 is MNHEY and CDR2 is SVGAGI. Here the CDR3 reads CASSYPGQGDYGYTF. In nucleotides, the CDR3 is TGTGCCAGCAGTTACCCGGGACAGGGAGACTATGGCTACACCTTC.

Here the CDR3 reads CASSLRVSVYGYTF. DNA of the CDR3: TGTGCCAGCAGCTTACGAGTTTCGGTCTATGGCTACACCTTC. This rearrangement joins TRBV7-2 to TRBJ1-2; D gene uncertain. Deletions cut 2 bases from V and 4 bases from J, with 11 bases between. The germline gives CDR1 SGHTA, CDR2 FQGNSA. This CDR3 region has 14 residues.

This chain uses TRBV2 with TRBJ1-2, with 9 bases lining up with TRBD1. The trim removed 4 bases at V and 5 bases at J, leaving 8 bases unmatched. The germline V gene encodes CDR1 SNHLY and CDR2 FYNNEI. The CDR3 consists of 15 residues. The CDR3 DNA follows: TGTGCCAGCAGTGGCCCTTGGACAGGGGAATATGGCTACACCTTC. As protein: CASSGPWTGEYGYTF.

V gene TRBV28 combines with J gene TRBJ2-7; D unclear. Germline assignment: CDR1 MDHEN and CDR2 SYDVKM. This CDR3 comprises 12 residues. With 8 bases removed from V and 2 bases from J, the gap between germline ends came to 10 bases. CDR3 loop: CASRTFPYEQYF. CDR3 coding DNA: TGTGCCAGCCGAACCTTCCCCTACGAGCAGTACTTC.

The V call is TRBV6-6, the J call TRBJ2-5; the match to TRBD1 covers 8 bases. J lost 3 bases, V lost 6 bases, and 6 bases had no gene match. CDR3 length: 14 amino acids. Germline CDR1 is MNHNY and CDR2 is SVGAGI (reference sequence). As DNA, the CDR3 is TGTGCCAGCAGAAGGACAGGGAAGGAAGAGACCCAGTACTTC. As protein: CASRRTGKEETQYF.

CDR3 nucleotide sequence: TGTGCCAGCAGTTTAGGGTCAGATTATCAGCCCCAGCATTTT. This codes for CASSLGSDYQPQHF. V usage is TRBV28 and J usage is TRBJ1-5; no clear D. Germline V gene lookup returns CDR1 MDHEN and CDR2 SYDVKM. V dropped 2 bases and J dropped 5 bases, with 10 bases sitting between them. This CDR3 region has 14 residues.

For this clone: This sample includes further DNA sequences coding for the same CDR3. The rearrangement joins TRBV30 to TRBJ2-6; possible D gene TRBD2, 6 bases. Germline V CDR1 and CDR2: GTSNPN, SVGIG (reference sequence). The length of the CDR3 is 15 residues. With 0 bases removed from V and 2 bases from J, the gap between germline ends came to 8 bases. CDR3 protein: CAWSVGGAGANVLTF. The CDR3 coding sequence is TGTGCCTGGAGTGTGGGGGGAGCTGGGGCCAACGTCCTGACTTTC.